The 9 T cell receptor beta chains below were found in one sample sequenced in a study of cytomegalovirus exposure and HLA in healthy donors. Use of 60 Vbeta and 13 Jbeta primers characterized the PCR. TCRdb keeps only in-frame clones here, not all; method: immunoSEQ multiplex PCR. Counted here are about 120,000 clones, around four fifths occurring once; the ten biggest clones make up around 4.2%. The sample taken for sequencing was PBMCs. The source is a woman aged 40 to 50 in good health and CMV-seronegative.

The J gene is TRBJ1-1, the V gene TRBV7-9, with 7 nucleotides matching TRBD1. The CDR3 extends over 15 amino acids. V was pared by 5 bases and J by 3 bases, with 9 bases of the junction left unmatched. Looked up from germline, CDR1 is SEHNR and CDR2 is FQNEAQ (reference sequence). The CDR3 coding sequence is TGTGCCAGCAGCACCCGACAGGGCGGGTACACTGAAGCTTTCTTT. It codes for CASSTRQGGYTEAFF.

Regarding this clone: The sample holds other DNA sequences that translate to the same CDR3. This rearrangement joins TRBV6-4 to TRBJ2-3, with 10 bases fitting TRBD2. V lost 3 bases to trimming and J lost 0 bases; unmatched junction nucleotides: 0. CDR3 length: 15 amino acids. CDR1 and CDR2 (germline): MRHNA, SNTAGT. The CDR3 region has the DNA TGTGCCAGCAGTGAACTAGCGGGAAGCACAGATACGCAGTATTTT. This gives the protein CASSELAGSTDTQYF.

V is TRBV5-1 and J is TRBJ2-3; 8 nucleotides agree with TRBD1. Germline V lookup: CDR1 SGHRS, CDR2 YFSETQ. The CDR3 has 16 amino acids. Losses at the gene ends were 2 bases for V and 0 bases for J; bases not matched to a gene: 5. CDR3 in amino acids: CASSLETGVSTDTQYF. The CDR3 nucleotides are TGCGCCAGCAGCTTAGAGACAGGGGTTAGCACAGATACGCAGTATTTT.

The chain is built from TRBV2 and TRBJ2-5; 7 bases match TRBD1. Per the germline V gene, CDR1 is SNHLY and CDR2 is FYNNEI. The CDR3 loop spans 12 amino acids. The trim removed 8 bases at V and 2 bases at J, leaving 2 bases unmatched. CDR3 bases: TGTGCCAGCGGGACAGAGCAAGAGACCCAGTACTTC. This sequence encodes CASGTEQETQYF.

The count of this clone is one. CDR3 coding DNA: TGTGCCATCCAGGGGGGACGGGGGGGCACTGAGCAGTTCTTC. Translated: CAIQGGRGGTEQFF. The J gene is TRBJ2-1, the V gene TRBV10-3; tentative D call: TRBD2 (8 bases). The CDR3 totals 14 residues. Germline V gives CDR1 ENHRY, CDR2 SYGVKD. Trimming removed 8 bases at V and 9 bases at J, with 20 bases between.

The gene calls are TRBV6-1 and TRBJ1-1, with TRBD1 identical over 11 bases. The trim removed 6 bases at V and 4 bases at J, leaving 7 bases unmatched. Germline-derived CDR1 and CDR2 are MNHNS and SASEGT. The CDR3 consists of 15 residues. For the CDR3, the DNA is TGTGCCAGCAGAAAGTCCGGGACAGGGGGCACTGAAGCTTTCTTT. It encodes CASRKSGTGGTEAFF.

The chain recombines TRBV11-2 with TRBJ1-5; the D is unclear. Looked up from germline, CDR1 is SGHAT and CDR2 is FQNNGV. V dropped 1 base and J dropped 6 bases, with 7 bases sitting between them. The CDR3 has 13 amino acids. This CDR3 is CASSLGATQPQHF. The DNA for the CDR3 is TGTGCCAGCAGCTTAGGGGCCACTCAGCCCCAGCATTTT.

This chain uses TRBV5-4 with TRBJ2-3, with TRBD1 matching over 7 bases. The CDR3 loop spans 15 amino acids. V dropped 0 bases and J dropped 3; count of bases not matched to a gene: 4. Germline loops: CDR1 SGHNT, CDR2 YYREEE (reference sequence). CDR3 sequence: CASSLEDRVTDTQYF. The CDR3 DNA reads TGTGCCAGCAGCTTGGAAGACAGGGTAACAGATACGCAGTATTTT.

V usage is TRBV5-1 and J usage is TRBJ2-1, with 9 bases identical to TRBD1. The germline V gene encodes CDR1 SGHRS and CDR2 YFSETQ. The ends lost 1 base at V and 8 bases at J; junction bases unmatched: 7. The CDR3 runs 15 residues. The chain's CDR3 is CASSLSGQGFYEQFF. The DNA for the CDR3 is TGCGCCAGCAGCTTGTCGGGACAGGGATTCTATGAGCAGTTCTTC.